This T cell receptor (beta chain) appears in the sequencing data of a study of graft-versus-host responses after intestinal transplantation. Whole-study context: Recipients got multivisceral, liver-intestinal, or isolated intestinal transplants. For two to four years after anti-thymocyte globulin induction, all recipients took tacrolimus and steroids.

Comments on this clone: Its antigen is not known.

This CDR3 comprises 13 residues. Germline CDR1 is SGHDN and CDR2 is FVKESK. V was shortened by 3 bases and J by 1 base, with 4 bases between the two germline ends. Generated by immunoSEQ multiplex PCR, the TCRdb table keeps only in-frame clones and is missing some. The sample carries approximately 92,000 clones, about 90% recorded once. General study points: The authors found GvH clones in recipient marrow, some appearing first in ileum or blood.

The input for sequencing was unstimulated CD8+ T cells sorted from spleen or lymph node cells, taken before intestinal transplant. This chain uses TRBV14 with TRBJ1-5; D call uncertain. The receptor's source is a human donor who received an intestinal transplant. The CDR3 bases are TGTGCCAGCAGCCAGGGGAGCAATCAGCCCCAGCATTTT. Its translation is CASSQGSNQPQHF. Supplemented by reference TRBV14 and TRBJ1-5, the full variable domain reads EAGVTQFPSHSVIEKGQTVTLRCDPISGHDNLYWYRRVMGKEIKFLLHFVKESKQDESGMPNNRFLAERTGGTYSTLKVQPAELEDSGVYFCASSQGSNQPQHFGDGTRLSIL.